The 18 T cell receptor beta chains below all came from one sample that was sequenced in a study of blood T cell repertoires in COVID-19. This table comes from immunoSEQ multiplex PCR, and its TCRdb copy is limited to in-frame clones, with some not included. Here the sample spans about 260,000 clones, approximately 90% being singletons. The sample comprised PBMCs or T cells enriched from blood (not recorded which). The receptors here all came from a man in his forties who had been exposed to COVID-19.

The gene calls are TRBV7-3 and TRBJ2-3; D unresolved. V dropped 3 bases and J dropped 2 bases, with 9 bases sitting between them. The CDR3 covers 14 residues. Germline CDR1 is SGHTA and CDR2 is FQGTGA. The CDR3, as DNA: TGTGCCAGCAGCTTTGAACGGTACACAGATACGCAGTATTTT. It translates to CASSFERYTDTQYF. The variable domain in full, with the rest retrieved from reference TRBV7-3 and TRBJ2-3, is GAGVSQTPSNKVTEKGKYVELRCDPISGHTALYWYRQSLGQGPEFLIYFQGTGAADDSGLPNDRFFAVRPEGSVSTLKIQRTERGDSAVYLCASSFERYTDTQYFGPGTRLTVL.

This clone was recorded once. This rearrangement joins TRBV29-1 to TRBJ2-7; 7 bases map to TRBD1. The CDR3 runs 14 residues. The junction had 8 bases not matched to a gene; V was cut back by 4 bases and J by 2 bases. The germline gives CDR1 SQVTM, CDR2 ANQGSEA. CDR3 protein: CSVGRDRKTYEQYF. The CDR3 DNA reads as TGCAGCGTTGGACGGGACAGAAAAACCTACGAGCAGTACTTC.

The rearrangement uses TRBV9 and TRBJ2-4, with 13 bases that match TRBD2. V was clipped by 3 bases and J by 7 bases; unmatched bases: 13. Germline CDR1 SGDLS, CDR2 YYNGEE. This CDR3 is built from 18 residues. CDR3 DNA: TGTGCCAGCAGCGCGAGATTAGGACTAGCGGGAGAGTCGAACATTCAGTACTTC. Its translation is CASSARLGLAGESNIQYF.

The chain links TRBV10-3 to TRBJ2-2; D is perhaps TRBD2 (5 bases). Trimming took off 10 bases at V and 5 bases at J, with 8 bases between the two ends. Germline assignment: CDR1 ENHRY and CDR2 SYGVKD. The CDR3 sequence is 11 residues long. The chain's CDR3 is CATRGTGELFF. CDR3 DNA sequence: TGTGCCACCCGGGGAACCGGGGAGCTGTTTTTT.

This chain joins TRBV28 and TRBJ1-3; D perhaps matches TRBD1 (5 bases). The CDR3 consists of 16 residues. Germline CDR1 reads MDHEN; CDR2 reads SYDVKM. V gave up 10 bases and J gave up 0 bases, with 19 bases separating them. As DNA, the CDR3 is TGTGCCACTAGAAGGGGACTCTCGAGCTCTGGAAACACCATATATTTT. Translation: CATRRGLSSSGNTIYF.

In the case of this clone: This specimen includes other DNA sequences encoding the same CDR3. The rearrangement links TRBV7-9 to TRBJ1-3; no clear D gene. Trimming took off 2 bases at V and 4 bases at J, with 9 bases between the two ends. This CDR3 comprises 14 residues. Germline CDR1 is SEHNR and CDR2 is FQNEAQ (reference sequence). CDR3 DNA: TGTGCCAGCAGCTTATCTACCTCGGGAAACACCATATATTTT. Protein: CASSLSTSGNTIYF. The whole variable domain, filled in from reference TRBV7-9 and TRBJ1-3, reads DTGVSQNPRHKITKRGQNVTFRCDPISEHNRLYWYRQTLGQGPEFLTYFQNEAQLEKSRLLSDRFSAERPKGSFSTLEIQRTEQGDSAMYLCASSLSTSGNTIYFGEGSWLTVV.

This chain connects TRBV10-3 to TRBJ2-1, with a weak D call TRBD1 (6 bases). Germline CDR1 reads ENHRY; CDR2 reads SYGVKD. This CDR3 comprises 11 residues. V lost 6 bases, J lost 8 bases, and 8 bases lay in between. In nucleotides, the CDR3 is TGTGCCATCAGCAGGGGCTATGAGCAGTTCTTC. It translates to CAISRGYEQFF.

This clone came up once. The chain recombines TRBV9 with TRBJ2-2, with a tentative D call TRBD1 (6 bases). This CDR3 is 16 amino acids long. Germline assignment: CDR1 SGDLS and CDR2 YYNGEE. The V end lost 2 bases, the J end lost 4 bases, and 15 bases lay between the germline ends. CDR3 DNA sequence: TGTGCCAGCAGCGTGGGCCCCGGGACAACCACCGGGGAGCTGTTTTTT. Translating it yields CASSVGPGTTTGELFF.

For the CDR3, the DNA is TGCGCCAGCAGACCAATGTGGGACACGAGCTCCTACGAGCAGTACTTC. As protein: CASRPMWDTSSYEQYF. The chain has TRBV5-1 and TRBJ2-7, with D perhaps TRBD1 (6 bases). V gave up 5 bases and J gave up 0 bases, with 18 bases separating them. Germline V lookup: CDR1 SGHRS, CDR2 YFSETQ. The CDR3 totals 16 residues.

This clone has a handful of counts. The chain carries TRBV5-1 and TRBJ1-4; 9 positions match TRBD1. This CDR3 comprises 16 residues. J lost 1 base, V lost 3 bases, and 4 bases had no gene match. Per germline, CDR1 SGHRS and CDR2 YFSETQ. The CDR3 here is CASSSPGQGTNEKLFF. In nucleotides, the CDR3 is TGCGCCAGCAGCTCACCGGGACAGGGAACTAATGAAAAACTGTTTTTT.

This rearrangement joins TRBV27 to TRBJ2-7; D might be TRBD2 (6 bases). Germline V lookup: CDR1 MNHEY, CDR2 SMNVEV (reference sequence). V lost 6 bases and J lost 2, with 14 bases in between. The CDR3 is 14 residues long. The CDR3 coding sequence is TGTGCCAGCAGCTACGGGACTCCCACCTACGAGCAGTACTTC. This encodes CASSYGTPTYEQYF.

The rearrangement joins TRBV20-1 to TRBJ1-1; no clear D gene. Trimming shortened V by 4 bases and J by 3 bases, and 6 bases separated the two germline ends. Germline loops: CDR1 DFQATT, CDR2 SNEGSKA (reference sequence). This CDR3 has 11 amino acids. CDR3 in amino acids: CSATGYTEAFF. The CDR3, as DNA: TGCAGTGCTACGGGGTACACTGAAGCTTTCTTT.

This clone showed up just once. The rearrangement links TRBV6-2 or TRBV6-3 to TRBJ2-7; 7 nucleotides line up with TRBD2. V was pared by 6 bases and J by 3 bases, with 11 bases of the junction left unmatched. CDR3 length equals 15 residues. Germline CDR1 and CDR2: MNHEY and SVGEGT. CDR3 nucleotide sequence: TGTGCCAGCAGCCGACTAGCCGAATGGGTCTACGAGCAGTACTTC. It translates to CASSRLAEWVYEQYF.

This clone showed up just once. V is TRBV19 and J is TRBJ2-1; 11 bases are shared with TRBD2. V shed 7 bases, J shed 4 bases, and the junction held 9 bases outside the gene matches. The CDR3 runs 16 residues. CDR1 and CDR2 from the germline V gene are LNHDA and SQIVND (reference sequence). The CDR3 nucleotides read TGTGCCAGTATGTTAACTAGCGGGAGCCTTTACAATGAGCAGTTCTTC. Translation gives CASMLTSGSLYNEQFF.

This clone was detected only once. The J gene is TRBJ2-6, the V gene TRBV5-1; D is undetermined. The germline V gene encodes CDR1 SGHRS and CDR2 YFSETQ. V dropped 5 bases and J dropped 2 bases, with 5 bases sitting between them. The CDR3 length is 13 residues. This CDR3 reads CASRAPGANVLTF. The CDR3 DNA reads TGCGCCAGCAGGGCACCTGGGGCCAACGTCCTGACTTTC.

CDR3 nucleotide sequence: TGTGCTAGCGGGAGGGATGATAACTATGGCTACACCTTC. Its protein product is CASGRDDNYGYTF. The V call is TRBV7-8, the J call TRBJ1-2; D gene uncertain. Germline CDR1 SGHVS, CDR2 FQNEAQ. The CDR3 contains 13 residues.

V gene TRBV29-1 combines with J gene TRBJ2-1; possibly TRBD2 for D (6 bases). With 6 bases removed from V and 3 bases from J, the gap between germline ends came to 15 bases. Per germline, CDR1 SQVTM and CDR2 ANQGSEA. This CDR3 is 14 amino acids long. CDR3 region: CSVPIAEVYNEQFF. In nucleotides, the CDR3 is TGCAGCGTCCCCATAGCGGAAGTCTACAATGAGCAGTTCTTC.

The DNA of the CDR3 is TGCGCCAGCAGCTTGCTGTCAGCGTCGGTCGGGGAGCTGTTTTTT. Translated: CASSLLSASVGELFF. The chain has TRBV5-1 and TRBJ2-2, with unresolved D. Germline-derived CDR1 and CDR2 are SGHRS and YFSETQ. V lost 1 base, J lost 7 bases, and 14 bases lay in between. The CDR3 is made up of 15 amino acids.